The 10 T cell receptor beta chains below were found in one sample sequenced in a study of vaccination and CD4 T cells after COVID-19. Their cognate antigens are unknown. With the Oncomine TCR Beta short-read assay, DNA from cultured CD4+ T cells was sequenced. From the PCR reads, TCRdb called clonotypes with MiXCR, one entry per CDR3 protein. The sample records 8,500 to 11,000 distinct CDR3 sequences, roughly 64% being singletons. The treatment denotes: approximately 10-day PBMC culture with coronavirus spike peptide pools or control peptides (ViraFEST assay). Sequenced input: CD4+ T cells from blood, cultured in vitro. These receptors were obtained from a human donor who had recovered from COVID-19.

CDR3 nucleotides: TGTGCCAGCAGTGAGGAGGGCAGTGAAGCTTTCTTT. This encodes CASSEEGSEAFF. This rearrangement joins TRBV6-1 to TRBJ1-1; D is uncertain. The V gene's germline CDR1 is MNHNS and CDR2 SASEGT. V was trimmed by 3 bases and J by 7 bases, leaving 9 bases between them. The CDR3 runs to 12 residues.

The CDR3 reads CASSQTLLTSGSQTGELFF. The DNA for the CDR3 is TGTGCCAGCAGCCAGACCCTCCTCACTAGCGGGAGTCAAACCGGGGAGCTGTTTTTT. The chain couples TRBV28 to TRBJ2-2, with 11 positions matching TRBD2. This CDR3 is 19 amino acids long. Germline-derived CDR1 and CDR2 are MDHEN and SYDVKM. J was trimmed by 5 bases and V by 6 bases; bases with no gene match: 17.

The rearrangement joins TRBV30 to TRBJ1-1; no reliable D call. CDR1 and CDR2 (germline): GTSNPN, SVGIG (reference sequence). V lost 6 bases, J lost 2 bases, and 4 bases lay in between. The CDR3 spans 10 residues. The CDR3 here is CACSNTEAFF. The CDR3, as DNA: TGTGCCTGCAGTAACACTGAAGCTTTCTTT.

The chain uses TRBV6-1 and TRBJ1-1; no clear D. Per germline, CDR1 MNHNS and CDR2 SASEGT. The V end lost 6 bases, the J end lost 5 bases, and 10 bases lay between the germline ends. The CDR3 contains 12 residues. The CDR3 sequence: CASSLAQTEAFF. CDR3 DNA: TGTGCCAGCAGCCTCGCGCAAACTGAAGCTTTCTTT.

The CDR3 nucleotides read TGCGCCAGCAGCCAAGATACTAGGGCAGTAGGGCAGTATTTT. The encoded protein is CASSQDTRAVGQYF. V is TRBV4-3 and J is TRBJ2-3, with D perhaps matching TRBD2 (5 bases). Trimming cost V 0 bases and J 11 bases, with 15 bases left between them. This CDR3 contains 14 residues. Germline V lookup: CDR1 LGHNA, CDR2 YSLEER.

Note on this clonotype: One end of the junction does not line up with germline, which may come from a read error. The chain employs TRBV6-1 and TRBJ1-4; D may be TRBD1 (6 bases). Germline CDR1 reads MNHNS; CDR2 reads SASEGT. This CDR3 is built from 13 residues. The CDR3 sequence: CASGEQGREKLFF. The CDR3 nucleotides read TGTGCCAGCGGTGAACAGGGAAGGGAAAAACTGTTTTTT.

The genes are TRBV5-4 and TRBJ1-6; D is uncertain. In germline, CDR1 is SGHNT, CDR2 YYREEE (reference sequence). V lost 4 bases, J lost 1 base, and 9 bases lay in between. CDR3 length: 15 amino acids. CDR3 region: CASSRGGSYNSPLHF. DNA for the CDR3: TGTGCCAGCAGCCGCGGAGGGTCCTATAATTCACCCCTCCACTTT. Based on the CDR3 plus reference TRBV5-4 and TRBJ1-6, the full variable domain is ETGVTQSPTHLIKTRGQQVTLRCSSQSGHNTVSWYQQALGQGPQFIFQYYREEENGRGNFPPRFSGLQFPNYSSELNVNALELDDSALYLCASSRGGSYNSPLHFGNGTRLTVT.

The chain is built from TRBV6-1 and TRBJ2-7; D unclear. V lost 10 bases, J lost 3 bases, and 16 bases lay in between. CDR3 length equals 13 residues. CDR1 and CDR2 (germline): MNHNS, SASEGT. The CDR3 sequence: CATQTREFYEQYF. CDR3 in DNA: TGTGCCACCCAGACTCGTGAATTCTACGAGCAGTACTTC.

The gene calls are TRBV7-2 and TRBJ2-6, with 9 bases that match TRBD1. This CDR3 region has 18 residues. Germline V gene data show CDR1 as SGHTA and CDR2 as FQGNSA. V lost 4 bases to trimming and J lost 1 base; unmatched junction nucleotides: 8. CDR3 in DNA: TGTGCCAGCAGCTCTAGAGGGACAGGGCTTTCTGGGGCCAACGTCCTGACTTTC. Translated, it gives CASSSRGTGLSGANVLTF.

The rearrangement joins TRBV7-9 to TRBJ2-1; D is unresolved. The CDR3 has 14 amino acids. Per germline, CDR1 SEHNR and CDR2 FQNEAQ (reference sequence). Trimming removed 1 base from V and 8 bases from J, with 12 bases in between. CDR3 residues: CASSLEGRLDEQFF. The CDR3, as DNA: TGTGCCAGCAGCTTAGAGGGCAGGCTTGATGAGCAGTTCTTC. The full variable domain, rest sourced from reference TRBV7-9 and TRBJ2-1, is DTGVSQNPRHKITKRGQNVTFRCDPISEHNRLYWYRQTLGQGPEFLTYFQNEAQLEKSRLLSDRFSAERPKGSFSTLEIQRTEQGDSAMYLCASSLEGRLDEQFFGPGTRLTVL.